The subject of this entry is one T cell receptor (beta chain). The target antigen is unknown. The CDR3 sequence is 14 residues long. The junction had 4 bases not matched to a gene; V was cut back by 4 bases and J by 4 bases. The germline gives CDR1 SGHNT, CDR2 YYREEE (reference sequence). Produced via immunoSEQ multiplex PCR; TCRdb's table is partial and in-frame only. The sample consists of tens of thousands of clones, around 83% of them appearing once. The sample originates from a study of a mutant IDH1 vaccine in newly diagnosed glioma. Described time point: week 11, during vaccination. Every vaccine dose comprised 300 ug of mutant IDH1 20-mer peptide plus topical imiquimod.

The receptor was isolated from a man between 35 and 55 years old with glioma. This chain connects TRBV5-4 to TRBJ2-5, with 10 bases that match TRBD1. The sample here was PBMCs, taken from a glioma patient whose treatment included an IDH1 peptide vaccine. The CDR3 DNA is TGTGCCAGCAGCCGACAGGGGGCAGGAGAGACCCAGTACTTC. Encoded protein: CASSRQGAGETQYF.